The rows below give T cell receptor beta chains drawn from one sample of a study of blood T cells in healthy people across ages. TCRdb fed the 5' RACE reads into MiXCR, producing one record per CDR3 protein. The sample holds 1.5 million or so distinct CDR3 sequences, approximately 43% seen once. Sequenced: blood. These receptors all stem from a woman aged 18-30 years in good health. CDR3s include the opening cysteine and the closing phenylalanine or tryptophan. A D gene is named only where the DNA matches it firmly. Expanded clones get a size class; other rows say once, few or many, or leave the size out.

D: -
V: TRBV3-1
J: TRBJ2-1
size: few
CDR3: CASSQESGDEQFF
DNA: TGTGCCAGCAGCCAAGAATCCGGCGATGAGCAGTTCTTC

D: -
V: TRBV14
J: TRBJ2-3
size: once
CDR3: CASSHLGAPNTQYF
DNA: TGTGCCAGCAGTCATCTCGGGGCCCCGAATACGCAGTATTTT

D: TRBD1
V: TRBV12-3/TRBV12-4
J: TRBJ2-7
size: few
CDR3: CASSLAPTGVRTYEQYF
DNA: TGTGCCAGCAGTTTAGCTCCGACAGGGGTCCGAACCTACGAGCAGTACTTC

D: TRBD1
V: TRBV12-3/TRBV12-4
J: TRBJ2-1
size: many
CDR3: CASSWVTGGYNEQFF
DNA: TGTGCCAGCAGTTGGGTCACAGGGGGCTACAATGAGCAGTTCTTC

D: -
V: TRBV7-9
J: TRBJ2-1
size: few
CDR3: CASSRRATNNEQFF
DNA: TGTGCCAGCAGCCGGAGAGCCACCAACAATGAGCAGTTCTTC

D: -
V: TRBV6-2/TRBV6-3
J: TRBJ1-1
size: -
CDR3: CASSYSGHRVYTEAFF
DNA: TGTGCCAGCAGTTACTCGGGTCACAGGGTTTACACTGAAGCTTTCTTT

D: -
V: TRBV14
J: TRBJ1-2
size: -
CDR3: CASSRFARFYGYTF
DNA: TGTGCCAGCAGCCGCTTCGCCCGGTTCTATGGCTACACCTTC

D: TRBD2
V: TRBV6-2/TRBV6-3
J: TRBJ2-5
size: -
CDR3: CASSPLSSGGSRETQYF
DNA: TGTGCCAGCAGTCCCCTTTCCAGCGGGGGCTCGCGGGAGACCCAGTACTTC

D: TRBD1
V: TRBV20-1
J: TRBJ1-2
size: -
CDR3: CSARGRDRKRYGYTF
DNA: TGCAGTGCTAGAGGGAGGGACAGAAAACGCTATGGCTACACCTTC

D: -
V: TRBV14
J: TRBJ2-5
size: -
CDR3: CASSQGRFQETQYF
DNA: TGTGCCAGCAGCCAAGGACGATTCCAAGAGACCCAGTACTTC

D: TRBD1
V: TRBV6-2/TRBV6-3
J: TRBJ2-7
size: -
CDR3: CASSYLGQGTYEQYF
DNA: TGTGCCAGCAGTTACTTGGGACAGGGGACCTACGAGCAGTACTTC

D: -
V: TRBV27
J: TRBJ2-5
size: -
CDR3: CASTNWGGAETQYF
DNA: TGTGCCAGCACAAATTGGGGGGGCGCAGAGACCCAGTACTTC

D: -
V: TRBV7-9
J: TRBJ2-5
size: few
CDR3: CASSLGGGITETQYF
DNA: TGTGCCAGCAGCTTAGGGGGCGGGATCACGGAGACCCAGTACTTC

D: -
V: TRBV6-6
J: TRBJ1-2
size: -
CDR3: CASGFGTNGYTF
DNA: TGTGCCAGCGGTTTCGGGACAAATGGCTACACCTTC

D: -
V: TRBV7-9
J: TRBJ2-3
size: -
CDR3: CASSLVARYTDTQYF
DNA: TGTGCCAGCAGCTTAGTGGCCCGATACACAGATACGCAGTATTTT

D: TRBD2
V: TRBV15
J: TRBJ2-7
size: -
CDR3: CATSETSGSSYEQYF
DNA: TGTGCCACCAGCGAGACTAGCGGGAGCTCCTACGAGCAGTACTTC

D: -
V: TRBV12-3/TRBV12-4
J: TRBJ1-2
size: -
CDR3: CASSLDRRLGYTF
DNA: TGTGCCAGCAGTTTAGACAGACGTCTGGGCTACACCTTC

D: TRBD2
V: TRBV20-1
J: TRBJ2-1
size: many
CDR3: CSATGTSGNYLYNEQFF
DNA: TGCAGTGCTACCGGGACTAGCGGAAATTACTTATACAATGAGCAGTTCTTC

D: TRBD1
V: TRBV12-3/TRBV12-4
J: TRBJ1-2
size: -
CDR3: CASRPLNPGQGTRGYTF
DNA: TGTGCCAGCAGACCCCTCAATCCGGGACAGGGTACTCGGGGCTACACCTTC

D: -
V: TRBV6-2/TRBV6-3
J: TRBJ2-3
size: -
CDR3: CASSYGQLLPDTQYF
DNA: TGTGCCAGCAGTTACGGGCAGCTCCTTCCAGATACGCAGTATTTT

D: TRBD1
V: TRBV5-1
J: TRBJ1-1
size: few
CDR3: CASSPLRGLHSEAFF
DNA: TGCGCCAGCAGCCCTCTCAGGGGGCTCCACTCTGAAGCTTTCTTT

D: TRBD2
V: TRBV9
J: TRBJ2-3
size: few
CDR3: CASSFSPGLVADTQYF
DNA: TGTGCCAGCAGCTTCTCACCGGGACTAGTGGCAGATACGCAGTATTTT

D: -
V: TRBV20-1
J: TRBJ2-7
size: -
CDR3: CSARAGTLQYF
DNA: TGCAGTGCTAGGGCGGGTACTTTGCAGTACTTC

D: -
V: TRBV25-1
J: TRBJ2-3
size: few
CDR3: CASRQLISDTQYF
DNA: TGTGCCAGCAGACAACTGATCTCAGATACGCAGTATTTT

D: TRBD2
V: TRBV6-6
J: TRBJ2-3
size: -
CDR3: CASSRLAGEVDTQYF
DNA: TGTGCCAGCAGTCGACTAGCGGGGGAAGTGGATACGCAGTATTTT

D: -
V: TRBV28
J: TRBJ2-4
size: -
CDR3: CASRQRLVAKNIQYF
DNA: TGTGCCAGCAGACAACGACTAGTAGCCAAAAACATTCAGTACTTC

D: TRBD1
V: TRBV28
J: TRBJ2-5
size: few
CDR3: CASSPWTGSGKETQYF
DNA: TGTGCCAGCAGTCCCTGGACAGGGTCAGGTAAAGAGACCCAGTACTTC

D: -
V: TRBV20-1
J: TRBJ1-5
size: -
CDR3: CSAITREGNQPQHF
DNA: TGCAGTGCTATTACACGGGAGGGGAATCAGCCCCAGCATTTT

D: -
V: TRBV7-6
J: TRBJ1-2
size: -
CDR3: CASSLVPGGDGYTF
DNA: TGTGCCAGCAGCTTAGTACCGGGCGGCGATGGCTACACCTTC

D: -
V: TRBV7-9
J: TRBJ1-2
size: -
CDR3: CASSTTGQSYGYTF
DNA: TGTGCCAGCAGCACCACGGGACAAAGTTATGGCTACACCTTC

D: TRBD1
V: TRBV27
J: TRBJ1-3
size: -
CDR3: CASSLTGESGNTIYF
DNA: TGTGCCAGCAGCCTGACAGGGGAGAGTGGAAACACCATATATTTT

D: -
V: TRBV28
J: TRBJ2-3
size: few
CDR3: CASSSRPGRRVVDTQYF
DNA: TGTGCCAGCAGTTCCAGGCCCGGTCGGAGGGTGGTAGATACGCAGTATTTT

D: -
V: TRBV6-5
J: TRBJ2-3
size: -
CDR3: CASSPRLGSDTQYF
DNA: TGTGCCAGCAGTCCGCGACTAGGCTCAGATACGCAGTATTTT

D: -
V: TRBV9
J: TRBJ2-5
size: -
CDR3: CASSVGGGRETQYF
DNA: TGTGCCAGCAGCGTAGGGGGGGGCAGAGAGACCCAGTACTTC

D: TRBD2
V: TRBV4-2
J: TRBJ2-7
size: few
CDR3: CASSQDRRSTSGGYNEQYF
DNA: TGTGCCAGCAGCCAAGATAGGCGCTCGACTAGCGGGGGTTACAATGAGCAGTACTTC

D: -
V: TRBV7-8
J: TRBJ1-2
size: -
CDR3: CASSLVLGSPTF
DNA: TGTGCCAGCAGCTTAGTGTTGGGGAGTCCCACCTTC

D: TRBD1
V: TRBV2
J: TRBJ2-5
size: -
CDR3: CASSQGQGFDEQYF
DNA: TGTGCCAGCTCGCAGGGACAGGGATTTGATGAGCAGTACTTC

D: -
V: TRBV6-5
J: TRBJ2-2
size: -
CDR3: CASSYTETTGELFF
DNA: TGTGCCAGCAGTTATACAGAGACCACCGGGGAGCTGTTTTTT

D: -
V: TRBV20-1
J: TRBJ2-2
size: -
CDR3: CSARPQVNTGGLFF
DNA: TGCAGTGCTAGACCTCAGGTGAACACCGGGGGGCTGTTTTTT

D: -
V: TRBV12-3/TRBV12-4
J: TRBJ2-6
size: -
CDR3: CASRPPYGASNSSGANVLTF
DNA: TGTGCCAGCCGGCCCCCATACGGGGCTAGCAATTCCTCTGGGGCCAACGTCCTGACTTTC

D: -
V: TRBV6-4
J: TRBJ1-4
size: -
CDR3: CASRNPATNEKLFF
DNA: TGTGCCAGCAGAAATCCCGCAACTAATGAAAAACTGTTTTTT

D: TRBD2
V: TRBV29-1
J: TRBJ2-1
size: -
CDR3: CSVDGLGLAGGGTYSEQFF
DNA: TGCAGCGTTGACGGACTGGGACTAGCGGGAGGGGGGACCTACAGTGAGCAGTTCTTC

D: -
V: TRBV7-9
J: TRBJ1-2
size: -
CDR3: CASSVGLITYGYTF
DNA: TGTGCCAGCAGCGTAGGTCTGATAACCTATGGCTACACCTTC

D: -
V: TRBV30
J: TRBJ2-7
size: -
CDR3: CAWSTDYEQYF
DNA: TGTGCCTGGAGTACAGATTACGAGCAGTACTTC

D: -
V: TRBV6-1
J: TRBJ1-1
size: -
CDR3: CASSDERLDTNTEAFF
DNA: TGTGCCAGCAGTGATGAGAGGCTCGACACGAACACTGAAGCTTTCTTT

D: TRBD1
V: TRBV28
J: TRBJ2-7
size: few
CDR3: CASSLRQGHYEQYF
DNA: TGTGCCAGCAGTTTAAGACAGGGCCACTACGAGCAGTACTTC

D: TRBD1
V: TRBV30
J: TRBJ2-7
size: -
CDR3: CAWSGAGTGVWDEQYF
DNA: TGTGCCTGGAGTGGGGCCGGGACAGGGGTTTGGGACGAGCAGTACTTC

D: TRBD2
V: TRBV15
J: TRBJ2-7
size: -
CDR3: CATSSPGLAGSYEQYF
DNA: TGTGCCACCAGCTCCCCCGGACTAGCGGGGTCCTACGAGCAGTACTTC

D: -
V: TRBV7-2
J: TRBJ2-5
size: -
CDR3: CASSLVAAPRQETQYF
DNA: TGTGCCAGCAGCTTAGTGGCAGCCCCAAGACAAGAGACCCAGTACTTC

D: -
V: TRBV6-5
J: TRBJ1-4
size: -
CDR3: CASSYGRLNEKLFF
DNA: TGTGCCAGCAGTTACGGGCGGCTAAATGAAAAACTGTTTTTT

D: -
V: TRBV20-1
J: TRBJ1-4
size: -
CDR3: CSAQRATNEKLFF
DNA: TGCAGTGCCCAGCGGGCAACTAATGAAAAACTGTTTTTT

D: TRBD1
V: TRBV7-2
J: TRBJ1-3
size: -
CDR3: CASSLERDRYTGNTIYF
DNA: TGTGCCAGCAGCTTAGAAAGGGACAGGTACACTGGAAACACCATATATTTT

D: -
V: TRBV6-2/TRBV6-3
J: TRBJ2-7
size: -
CDR3: CASIAGLYEQYF
DNA: TGTGCCAGCATCGCGGGACTCTACGAGCAGTACTTC

D: -
V: TRBV7-2
J: TRBJ2-3
size: -
CDR3: CASSLARQSTDTQYF
DNA: TGTGCCAGCAGCTTAGCAAGACAGAGCACAGATACGCAGTATTTT

D: -
V: TRBV20-1
J: TRBJ1-2
size: few
CDR3: CSAREGGGHGYTF
DNA: TGCAGTGCTAGAGAGGGAGGGGGACATGGCTACACCTTC

D: -
V: TRBV6-2/TRBV6-3
J: TRBJ2-1
size: -
CDR3: CASSYLSGANEQFF
DNA: TGTGCCAGCAGTTATCTATCGGGAGCAAATGAGCAGTTCTTC

D: -
V: TRBV12-3/TRBV12-4
J: TRBJ2-7
size: few
CDR3: CASSLVGSILGTQYF
DNA: TGTGCCAGCAGTTTAGTTGGTTCGATCCTGGGTACCCAGTACTTC

D: -
V: TRBV7-2
J: TRBJ2-3
size: few
CDR3: CAFRDTQYF
DNA: TGTGCCTTTAGGGATACGCAGTATTTT

D: -
V: TRBV2
J: TRBJ1-1
size: -
CDR3: CASSGAGGAFF
DNA: TGTGCCAGCAGTGGCGCAGGTGGCGCTTTCTTT

D: TRBD2
V: TRBV3-1
J: TRBJ2-3
size: -
CDR3: CASSQSLAGGEDTQYF
DNA: TGTGCCAGCAGCCAAAGCCTAGCGGGAGGGGAAGATACGCAGTATTTT